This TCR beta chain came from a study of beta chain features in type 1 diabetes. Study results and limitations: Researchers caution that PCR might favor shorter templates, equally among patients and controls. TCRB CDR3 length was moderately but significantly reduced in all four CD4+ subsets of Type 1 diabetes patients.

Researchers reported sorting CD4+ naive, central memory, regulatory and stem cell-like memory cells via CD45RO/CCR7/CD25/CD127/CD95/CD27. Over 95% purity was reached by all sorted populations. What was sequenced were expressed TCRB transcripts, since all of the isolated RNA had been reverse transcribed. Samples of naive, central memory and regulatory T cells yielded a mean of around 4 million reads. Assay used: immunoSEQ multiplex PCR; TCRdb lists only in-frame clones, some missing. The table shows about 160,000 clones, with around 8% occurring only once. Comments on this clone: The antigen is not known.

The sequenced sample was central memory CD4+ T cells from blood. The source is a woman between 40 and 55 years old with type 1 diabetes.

CDR3 residues: CASSRGKAGADTEAFF. The CDR3 region has the DNA TGTGCCAGCAGCCGGGGTAAAGCAGGGGCTGACACTGAAGCTTTCTTT. This chain links TRBV6-6 with TRBJ1-1; TRBD1 is a possible D gene (6 bases). In germline, CDR1 is MNHNY, CDR2 SVGAGI (reference sequence). The CDR3 spans 16 residues. Trimming left V 6 bases short and J 3 bases short, with 20 bases between.